This record covers a single T cell receptor (beta chain). It lacks a known antigen. Per-base quality was not reported, and no clone a single base away is much larger than it. Instrument on record: Illumina HiSeq 2000. Multiplex PCR amplification was used to generate the TCR beta chain libraries. High-throughput sequencing was used to analyze the amplified TCR beta chain products. TCRdb took the public reads, trimmed them with fastp at Q25, ran MiXCR for clone calling and kept in-frame beta chains. Under each unique CDR3 protein, matching rows form one entry showing the most common genes and DNA. For this sample there are about 300,000 distinct CDR3 sequences; under 35% appear just once. The ten largest account for 0.85% to 1.2% of the sample. The axillary draining lymph nodes of breast cancer patients were the source of the lymph node samples. The data were obtained in a study of breast tumors, draining lymph nodes, adjacent tissues (dated by TCRdb to the mid-2010s). The study in broad terms: TCR beta repertoires were compared across tumor, adjacent nontumor tissue and axillary lymph nodes obtained from breast cancer patients. In human breast cancer, the study set out to evaluate how tumor, surrounding tissue and draining lymph node repertoires relate to one another and whether T cells may move between these sites.

V has 7 bases trimmed and J has 1 base trimmed; junction bases matching no gene number 13. Inclusive of the bounding cysteine and phenylalanine, the CDR3 is 16 residues long. The sequence is cut down to CDR3 DNA, 48 bases in frame from base 1. Via the germline V gene, CDR1 is SGHRS and CDR2 YFSETQ. Overall study outcomes, separate from this receptor: The conclusion that tumor T cells originate in lymph nodes was presented as consistent with a hypothesis rather than as directly demonstrated. T-cell repertoire diversity in tumors was found to be lower than in lymph nodes but higher than in nontumor tissue, and preferential V and J gene usage was observed. The data were considered consistent with the idea that most tumor T cells come from the lymph node and then expand in tumor tissue. Tumor and nontumor tissue repertoires were found to be significantly more similar in luminal-like than in basal-like breast cancer.

The sequencing sample was made of axillary lymph node tissue. The sequence came from a female donor with breast cancer. Some clones in this sample may be carry-over from other donors' samples. The rearrangement combines TRBV5-1 with TRBJ1-1; 7 junctional bases match TRBD1. The nucleotide sequence reads TGCGCCAGCCGCTATCTGTACAGGGGAACGAACACTGAAGCTTTCTTT. This sequence encodes CASRYLYRGTNTEAFF. The full variable domain, completed from the reference TRBV5-1 and TRBJ1-1 proteins outside the CDR3, reads KAGVTQTPRYLIKTRGQQVTLSCSPISGHRSVSWYQQTPGQGLQFLFEYFSETQRNKGNFPGRFSGRQFSNSRSEMNVSTLELGDSALYLCASRYLYRGTNTEAFFGQGTRLTVV.